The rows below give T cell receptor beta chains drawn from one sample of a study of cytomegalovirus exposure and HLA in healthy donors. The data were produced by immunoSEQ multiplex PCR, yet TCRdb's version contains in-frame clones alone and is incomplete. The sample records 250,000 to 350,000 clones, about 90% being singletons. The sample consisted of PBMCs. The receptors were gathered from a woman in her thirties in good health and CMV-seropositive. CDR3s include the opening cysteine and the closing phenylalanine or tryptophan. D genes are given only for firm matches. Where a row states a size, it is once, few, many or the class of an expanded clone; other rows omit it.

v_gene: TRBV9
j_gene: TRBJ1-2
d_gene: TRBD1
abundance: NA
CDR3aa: CASSTLTGDYGYTF
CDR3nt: TGTGCCAGCAGCACACTTACAGGGGACTATGGCTACACCTTC

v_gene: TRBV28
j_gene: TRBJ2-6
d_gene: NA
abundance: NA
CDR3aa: CASSFVAGATWANVLTF
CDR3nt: TGTGCCAGCAGTTTCGTGGCAGGGGCTACGTGGGCCAACGTCCTGACTTTC

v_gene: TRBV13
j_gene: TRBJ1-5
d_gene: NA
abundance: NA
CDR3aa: CASSSRTSQDQPQHF
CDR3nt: TGTGCCAGCAGTTCTCGGACATCCCAGGATCAGCCCCAGCATTTT

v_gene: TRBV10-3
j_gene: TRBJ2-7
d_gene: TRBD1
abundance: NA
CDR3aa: CAINRGQSSYEQYF
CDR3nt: TGTGCCATCAACAGGGGGCAAAGCTCCTACGAGCAGTACTTC

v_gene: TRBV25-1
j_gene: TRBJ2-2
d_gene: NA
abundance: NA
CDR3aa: CASSEYSTGELFF
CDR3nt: TGTGCCAGCAGTGAATACAGCACCGGGGAGCTGTTTTTT

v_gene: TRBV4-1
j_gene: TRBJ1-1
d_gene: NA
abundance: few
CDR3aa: CASSQDFGGGNTEAFF
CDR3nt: TGCGCCAGCAGCCAAGATTTTGGGGGCGGAAACACTGAAGCTTTCTTT

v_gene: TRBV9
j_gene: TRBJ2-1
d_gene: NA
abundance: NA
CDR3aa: CASSVVSNEQFF
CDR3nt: TGTGCCAGCAGCGTAGTAAGCAATGAGCAGTTCTTC

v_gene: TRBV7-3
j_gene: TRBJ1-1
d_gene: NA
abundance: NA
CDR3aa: CAVPHRGRDEGRWADTEAFF
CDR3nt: TGTGCCGTTCCTCATCGCGGTCGAGACGAAGGGCGGTGGGCGGACACTGAAGCTTTCTTT

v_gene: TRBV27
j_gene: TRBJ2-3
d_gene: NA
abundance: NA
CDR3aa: CASRITDTQYF
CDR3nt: TGTGCCAGCAGAATCACAGATACGCAGTATTTT

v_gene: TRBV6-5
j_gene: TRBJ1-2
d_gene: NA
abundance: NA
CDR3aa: CASRRQVSNYGYTF
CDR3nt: TGTGCCAGCAGACGACAGGTCTCTAACTATGGCTACACCTTC

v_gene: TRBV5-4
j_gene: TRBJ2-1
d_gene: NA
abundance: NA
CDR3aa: CASSSSGGGDEQFF
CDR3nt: TGTGCCAGCAGCTCTTCCGGGGGCGGTGATGAGCAGTTCTTC

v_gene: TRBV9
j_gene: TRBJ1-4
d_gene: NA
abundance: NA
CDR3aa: CASSPADQRGEKLFF
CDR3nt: TGTGCCAGCAGCCCGGCGGACCAGAGAGGTGAAAAACTGTTTTTT

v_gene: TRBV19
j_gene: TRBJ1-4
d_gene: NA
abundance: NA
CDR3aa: CASNRTANEKLFF
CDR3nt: TGTGCCAGTAACAGGACGGCTAATGAAAAACTGTTTTTT

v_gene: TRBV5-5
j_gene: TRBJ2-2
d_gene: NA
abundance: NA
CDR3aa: CASSPSVRELFF
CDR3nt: TGTGCCAGCAGCCCGAGCGTCCGGGAGCTGTTTTTT

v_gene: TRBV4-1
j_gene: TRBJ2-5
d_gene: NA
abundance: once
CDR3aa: CASSQGETTQETQYF
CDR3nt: TGCGCCAGCAGCCAAGGGGAGACTACCCAAGAGACCCAGTACTTC

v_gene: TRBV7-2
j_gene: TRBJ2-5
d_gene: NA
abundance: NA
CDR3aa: CASSWDTQETQYF
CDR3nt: TGTGCCAGCAGCTGGGACACCCAAGAGACCCAGTACTTC

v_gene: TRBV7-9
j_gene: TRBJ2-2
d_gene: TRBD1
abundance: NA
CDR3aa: CASSPGTGAGELFF
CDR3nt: TGTGCCAGCAGCCCGGGGACAGGTGCCGGGGAGCTGTTTTTT

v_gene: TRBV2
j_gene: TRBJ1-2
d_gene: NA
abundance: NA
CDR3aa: CASSQGGYGYTF
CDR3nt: TGTGCCAGCAGTCAAGGGGGCTATGGCTACACCTTC

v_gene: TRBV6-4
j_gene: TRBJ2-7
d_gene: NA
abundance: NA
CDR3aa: CARGLCTYEQYF
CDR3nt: TGTGCCAGAGGCCTGTGCACCTACGAGCAGTACTTC

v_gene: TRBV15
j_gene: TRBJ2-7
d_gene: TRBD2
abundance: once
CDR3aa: CATSARGGSGSYEQYF
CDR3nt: TGTGCCACCAGCGCCCGAGGGGGTAGCGGGAGCTACGAGCAGTACTTC

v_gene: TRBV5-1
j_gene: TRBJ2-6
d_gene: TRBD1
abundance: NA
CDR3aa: CASSLRTGSSGANVLTF
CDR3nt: TGCGCCAGCAGCTTGCGGACAGGCAGCTCTGGGGCCAACGTCCTGACTTTC

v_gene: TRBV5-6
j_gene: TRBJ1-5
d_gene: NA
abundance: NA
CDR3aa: CASSGVGGQPQHF
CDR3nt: TGTGCCAGCAGCGGGGTGGGGGGTCAGCCCCAGCATTTT

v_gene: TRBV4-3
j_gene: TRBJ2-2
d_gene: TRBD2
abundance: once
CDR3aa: CASSQSHDPGTKPSGELFF
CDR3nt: TGCGCCAGCAGCCAATCTCATGACCCCGGGACTAAGCCTTCCGGGGAGCTGTTTTTT